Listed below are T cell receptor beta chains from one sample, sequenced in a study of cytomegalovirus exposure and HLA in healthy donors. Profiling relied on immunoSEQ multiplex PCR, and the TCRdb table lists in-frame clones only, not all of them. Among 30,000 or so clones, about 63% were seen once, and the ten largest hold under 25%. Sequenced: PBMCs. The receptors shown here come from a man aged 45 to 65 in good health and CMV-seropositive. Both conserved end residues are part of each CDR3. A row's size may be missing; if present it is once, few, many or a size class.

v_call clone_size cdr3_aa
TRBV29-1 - CSVDGQGGFYGYTF
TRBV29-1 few CSVVTGKETQYF
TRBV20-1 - CSARRGIEAFF
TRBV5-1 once CASSLGASGRVTGELFF
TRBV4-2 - CASSQGVGGETGELFF
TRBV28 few CASSSGGMDYEQYF
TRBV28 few CASSLRGLYYGYTF
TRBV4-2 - CASSPYSGAGGGETQYF
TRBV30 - CAWSVRRIGTGEQYF
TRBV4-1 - CASSQVGLAGSGELFF
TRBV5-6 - CASSLLYSSYEQYF
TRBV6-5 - CASSYQGGGYGYTF
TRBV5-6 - CASSFRQAHRRGYTF
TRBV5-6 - CASSLGWLGPGTQYF
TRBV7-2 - CASSLTLAGGNGEQYF
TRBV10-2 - CASSDRDRSRKLFF
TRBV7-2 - CASSFTRGNTIYF
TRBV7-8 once CASSPRWGQGAYEQYF
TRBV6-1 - CASQYAVQGYYGYTF
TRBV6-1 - CASIWGDSYEQYF